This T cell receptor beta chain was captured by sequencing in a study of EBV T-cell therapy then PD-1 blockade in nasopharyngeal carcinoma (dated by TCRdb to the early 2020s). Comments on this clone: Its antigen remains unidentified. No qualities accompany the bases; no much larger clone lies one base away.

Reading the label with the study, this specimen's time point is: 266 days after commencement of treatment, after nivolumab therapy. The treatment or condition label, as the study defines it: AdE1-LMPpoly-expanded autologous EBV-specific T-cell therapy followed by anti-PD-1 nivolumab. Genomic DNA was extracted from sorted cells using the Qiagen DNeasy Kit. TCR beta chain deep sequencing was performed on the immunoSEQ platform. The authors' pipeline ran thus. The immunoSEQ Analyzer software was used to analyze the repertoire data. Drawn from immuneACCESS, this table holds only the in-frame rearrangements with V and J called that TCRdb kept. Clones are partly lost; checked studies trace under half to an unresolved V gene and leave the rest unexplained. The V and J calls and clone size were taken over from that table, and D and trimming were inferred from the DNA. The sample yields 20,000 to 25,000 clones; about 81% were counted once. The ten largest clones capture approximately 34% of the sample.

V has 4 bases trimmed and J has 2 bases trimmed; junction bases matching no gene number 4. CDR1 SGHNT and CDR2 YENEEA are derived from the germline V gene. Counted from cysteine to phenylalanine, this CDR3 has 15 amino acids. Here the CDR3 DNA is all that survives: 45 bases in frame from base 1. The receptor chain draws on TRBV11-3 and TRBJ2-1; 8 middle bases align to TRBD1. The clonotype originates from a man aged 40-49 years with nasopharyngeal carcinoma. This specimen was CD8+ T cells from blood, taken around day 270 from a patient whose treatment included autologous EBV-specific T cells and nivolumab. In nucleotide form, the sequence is TGTGCCAGCAGCTGGACAGGGAATCCCTACAATGAGCAGTTCTTC. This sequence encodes CASSWTGNPYNEQFF.